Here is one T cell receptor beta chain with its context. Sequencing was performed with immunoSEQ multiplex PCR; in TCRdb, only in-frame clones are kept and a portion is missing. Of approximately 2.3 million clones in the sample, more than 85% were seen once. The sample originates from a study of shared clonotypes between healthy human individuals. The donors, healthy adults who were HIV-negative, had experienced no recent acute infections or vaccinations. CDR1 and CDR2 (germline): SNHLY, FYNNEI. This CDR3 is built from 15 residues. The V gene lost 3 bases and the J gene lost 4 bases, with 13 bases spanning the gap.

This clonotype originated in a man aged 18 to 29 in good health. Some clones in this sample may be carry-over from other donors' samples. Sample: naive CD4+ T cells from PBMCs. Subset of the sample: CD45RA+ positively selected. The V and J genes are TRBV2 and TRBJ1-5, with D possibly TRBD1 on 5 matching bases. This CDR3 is CASSDPREQNQPQHF. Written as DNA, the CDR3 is TGTGCCAGCAGTGATCCCAGGGAGCAAAATCAGCCCCAGCATTTT.